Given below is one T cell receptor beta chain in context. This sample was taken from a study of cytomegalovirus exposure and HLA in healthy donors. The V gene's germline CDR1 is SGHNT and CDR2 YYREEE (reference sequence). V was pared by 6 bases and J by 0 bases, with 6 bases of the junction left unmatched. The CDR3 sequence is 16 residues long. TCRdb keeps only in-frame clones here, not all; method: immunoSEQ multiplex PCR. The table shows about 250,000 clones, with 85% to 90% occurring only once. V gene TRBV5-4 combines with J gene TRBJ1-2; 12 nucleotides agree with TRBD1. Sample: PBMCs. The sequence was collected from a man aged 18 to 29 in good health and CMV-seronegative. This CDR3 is CASTPGQGATNYGYTF. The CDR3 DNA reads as TGTGCCAGCACCCCGGGACAGGGGGCAACTAACTATGGCTACACCTTC.